This TCR beta chain comes out of a study of post-analysis software for immune sequencing data. Overall study findings and caveats: Those with multiple sclerosis, the patient group, showed significantly lower normalized Chao1 diversity than controls. When patients were compared with controls, a handful of TRBV segments were more frequent, TRBV5-6, TRBV5-1 and TRBV20-1 among them.

Turning to this clonotype: Its antigen is unidentified.

This CDR3 is built from 15 residues. Germline loops: CDR1 KGHDR, CDR2 SFDVKD. J lost 4 bases, V lost 2 bases, and 2 bases had no gene match. Unique-molecular-identifier-tagged TCR beta cDNA libraries were used. Each CDR3 protein is one row after TCRdb ran MiXCR on the PCR reads. Of roughly 600,000 distinct CDR3 sequences listed, 44% were seen once; the top ten hold more than 1.5%. The receptor was derived from a girl aged 5-17 years with multiple sclerosis. V is TRBV24-1 and J is TRBJ2-3; 10 positions agree with TRBD2. The sample comprised blood. CDR3 loop: CATSDSGLAPDTQYF. DNA for the CDR3: TGTGCCACCAGTGATTCGGGACTAGCGCCAGATACGCAGTATTTT.